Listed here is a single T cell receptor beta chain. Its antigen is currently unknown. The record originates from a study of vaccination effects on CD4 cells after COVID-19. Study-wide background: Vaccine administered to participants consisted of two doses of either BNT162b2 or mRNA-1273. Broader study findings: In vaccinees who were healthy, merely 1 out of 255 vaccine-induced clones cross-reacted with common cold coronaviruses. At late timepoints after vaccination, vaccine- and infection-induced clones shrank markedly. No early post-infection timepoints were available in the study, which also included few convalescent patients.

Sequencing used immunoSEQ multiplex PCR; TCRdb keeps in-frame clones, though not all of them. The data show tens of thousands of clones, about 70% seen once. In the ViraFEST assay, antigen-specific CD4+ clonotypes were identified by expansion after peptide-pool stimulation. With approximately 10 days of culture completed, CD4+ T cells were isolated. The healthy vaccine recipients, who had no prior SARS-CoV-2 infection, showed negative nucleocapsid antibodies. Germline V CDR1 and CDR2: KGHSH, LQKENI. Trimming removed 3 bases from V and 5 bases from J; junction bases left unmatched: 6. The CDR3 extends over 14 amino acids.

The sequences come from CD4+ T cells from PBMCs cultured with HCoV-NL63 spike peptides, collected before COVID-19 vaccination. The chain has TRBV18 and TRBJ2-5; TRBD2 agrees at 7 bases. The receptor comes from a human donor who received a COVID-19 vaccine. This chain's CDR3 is CASSPPAGEETQYF. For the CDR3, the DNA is TGTGCCAGCTCACCTCCGGCGGGGGAGGAGACCCAGTACTTC.